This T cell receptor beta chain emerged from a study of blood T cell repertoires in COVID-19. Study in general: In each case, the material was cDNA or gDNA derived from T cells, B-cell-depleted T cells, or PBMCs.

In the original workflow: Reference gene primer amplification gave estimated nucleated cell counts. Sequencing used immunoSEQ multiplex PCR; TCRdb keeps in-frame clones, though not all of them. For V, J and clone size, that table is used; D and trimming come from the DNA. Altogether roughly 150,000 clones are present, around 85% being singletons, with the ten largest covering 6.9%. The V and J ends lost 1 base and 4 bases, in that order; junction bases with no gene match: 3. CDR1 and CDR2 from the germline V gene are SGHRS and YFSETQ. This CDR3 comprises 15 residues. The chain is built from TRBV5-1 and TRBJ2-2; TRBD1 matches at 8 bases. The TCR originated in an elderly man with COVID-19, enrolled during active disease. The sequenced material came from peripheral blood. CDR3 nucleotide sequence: TGCGCCAGCAGCTTGCAGGGGGCGCCCACCGGGGAGCTGTTTTTT. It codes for CASSLQGAPTGELFF.